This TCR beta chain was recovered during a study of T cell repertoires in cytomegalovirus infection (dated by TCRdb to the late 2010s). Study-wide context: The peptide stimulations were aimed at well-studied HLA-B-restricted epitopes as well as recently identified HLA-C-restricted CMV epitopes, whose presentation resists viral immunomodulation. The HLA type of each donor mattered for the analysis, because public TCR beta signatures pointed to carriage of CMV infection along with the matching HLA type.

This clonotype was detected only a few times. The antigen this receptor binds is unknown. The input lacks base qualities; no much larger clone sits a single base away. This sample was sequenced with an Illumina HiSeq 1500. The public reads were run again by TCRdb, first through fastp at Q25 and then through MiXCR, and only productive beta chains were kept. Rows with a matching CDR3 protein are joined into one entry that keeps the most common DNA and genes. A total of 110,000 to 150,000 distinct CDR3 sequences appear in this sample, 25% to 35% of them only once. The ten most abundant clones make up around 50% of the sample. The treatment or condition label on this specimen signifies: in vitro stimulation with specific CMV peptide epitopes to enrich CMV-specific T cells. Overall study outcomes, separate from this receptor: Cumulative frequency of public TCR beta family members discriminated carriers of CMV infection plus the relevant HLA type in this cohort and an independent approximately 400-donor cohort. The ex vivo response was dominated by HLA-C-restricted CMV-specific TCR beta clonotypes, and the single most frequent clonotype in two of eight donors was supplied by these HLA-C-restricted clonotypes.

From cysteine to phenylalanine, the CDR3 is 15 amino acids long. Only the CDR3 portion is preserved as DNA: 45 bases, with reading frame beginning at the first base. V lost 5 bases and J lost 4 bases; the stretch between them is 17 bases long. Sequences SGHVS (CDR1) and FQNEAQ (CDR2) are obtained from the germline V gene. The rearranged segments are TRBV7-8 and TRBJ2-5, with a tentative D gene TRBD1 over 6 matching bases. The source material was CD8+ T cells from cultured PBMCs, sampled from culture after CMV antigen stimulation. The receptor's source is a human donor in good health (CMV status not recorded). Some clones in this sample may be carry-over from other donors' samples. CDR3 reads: CASSPVTGTRETQYF. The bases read TGTGCCAGCAGCCCAGTAACCGGGACACGAGAGACCCAGTACTTC.